Following are 4 T cell receptor beta chains from one sample sequenced in a study of blood T cell repertoires in COVID-19. Generated by immunoSEQ multiplex PCR, the TCRdb table keeps only in-frame clones and is missing some. Here the sample spans about 220,000 clones, about nine tenths being singletons. The sample was PBMCs or T cells enriched from blood (not recorded which). All receptors derive from a woman between 40 and 50 years old with acute COVID-19.

This chain links TRBV28 with TRBJ2-3; D gene uncertain. The CDR3 has 12 amino acids. Looked up from germline, CDR1 is MDHEN and CDR2 is SYDVKM. The V end was cut by 3 bases, the J end by 7 bases, with 8 bases between. CDR3 protein: CASSFLHNTQYF. DNA for the CDR3: TGTGCCAGCAGTTTTTTACACAATACGCAGTATTTT.

The chain links TRBV12-5 to TRBJ2-1; D ambiguous. This CDR3 has 15 amino acids. The V end was cut by 3 bases, the J end by 8 bases, with 17 bases between. Per the germline V gene, CDR1 is LGHNT and CDR2 is FRNRAP. CDR3 DNA sequence: TGTGCTAGTGGTTTCGGGTCTAACCCCTTCGATGAGCAGTTCTTC. It encodes CASGFGSNPFDEQFF. The full variable domain, its missing parts supplied by reference TRBV12-5 and TRBJ2-1, is DARVTQTPRHKVTEMGQEVTMRCQPILGHNTVFWYRQTMMQGLELLAYFRNRAPLDDSGMPKDRFSAEMPDATLATLKIQPSEPRDSAVYFCASGFGSNPFDEQFFGPGTRLTVL.

The rearrangement joins TRBV5-6 to TRBJ1-1, with 8 bases fitting TRBD1. Germline V gene sequence: CDR1 SGHDT, CDR2 YYEEEE. V trimming: 5 bases; J trimming: 1 base; junction bases outside the gene matches: 13. This CDR3 region has 17 residues. The DNA of the CDR3 is TGTGCCAGCAGACGCGGGAACAGGGGGGGCGGGAACACTGAAGCTTTCTTT. It is translated as CASRRGNRGGGNTEAFF.

In its sample, this clone was seen once. For the CDR3, the DNA is TGTGCCAGCAGCCCAAGCGGGGGGGCGGTCTACGAGCAGTACTTC. It codes for CASSPSGGAVYEQYF. The rearrangement uses TRBV9 and TRBJ2-7; 10 nucleotides match TRBD2. This CDR3 is built from 15 residues. The trim removed 4 bases at V and 3 bases at J, leaving 7 bases unmatched. Germline V gives CDR1 SGDLS, CDR2 YYNGEE.